These T cell receptor beta chains were read from a single sample in a study of early T cells in non-severe SARS-CoV-2 infection. Via MiXCR, TCRdb re-called the 5' RACE reads, giving one row per CDR3 protein. The profile shows approximately 83,000 distinct CDR3 sequences, roughly an eighth of them singletons. Sequencing was carried out using whole blood. These receptors all come from an adult who was a healthcare worker with PCR-confirmed SARS-CoV-2 infection or an uninfected control (not recorded which). The CDR3 runs from the conserved cysteine through the conserved F or W. D genes are given only for firm matches. Clone sizes are given selectively: once, few, many, or a class where the clone is expanded.

j_call clone_size d_call v_call cdr3_nt cdr3_aa
TRBJ2-2 many NA TRBV28 TGTGCCAGCAGTTTATGGGGGCGGGTAGGAGCGAACACCGGGGAGCTGTTTTTT CASSLWGRVGANTGELFF
TRBJ2-7 few NA TRBV20-1 TGCAGTGCCAGGGACCTCTACGAGCAGTACTTC CSARDLYEQYF
TRBJ1-1 NA NA TRBV29-1 TGCAGCGTTGAACGCGCGAACACTGAAGCTTTCTTT CSVERANTEAFF
TRBJ2-3 many TRBD2 TRBV4-2 TGTGCCAGCAGCCAAGATTTACTAGCGGGGACCTACACAGATACGCAGTATTTT CASSQDLLAGTYTDTQYF
TRBJ1-5 many NA TRBV29-1 TGCAGGCACGGTTTTGCCGTCGCGGGGCCCCAGCATTTT CRHGFAVAGPQHF
TRBJ2-5 few NA TRBV3-1 TGTGCCAGCAGCCTTCGGGACTGGAAAGAGACCCAGTACTTC CASSLRDWKETQYF
TRBJ1-3 few NA TRBV12-3/TRBV12-4 TGTGCCAGCACCCCACCCGTAAGGGGCTGGGGTGAAAACACCATATATTTT CASTPPVRGWGENTIYF
TRBJ2-3 many NA TRBV6-6 TGTGCCAGCAGTGACGGGACCCCACCAGATACGCAGTATTTT CASSDGTPPDTQYF
TRBJ2-7 few NA TRBV18 TGTGCCAGCTCACCGACGCTTGCAGCTTACGAGCAGTACTTC CASSPTLAAYEQYF
TRBJ2-7 many NA TRBV21-1 TGTCCAGCAACAGGCCCCATGAGCTACGAGCAGTACTTC CPATGPMSYEQYF
TRBJ1-1 NA NA TRBV19 TGTGTCAGTAGTTTGAGAGGAAACACTGAAGCTTTCTTT CVSSLRGNTEAFF
TRBJ1-1 few NA TRBV3-1 TGTGCCAGCAGCCAGGGCGGGGTATACGCTGAAGCTTTCTTT CASSQGGVYAEAFF
TRBJ2-7 many NA TRBV11-2 TGTGCCAGCAGCCCACACGGGGGGCGAAAGTCCGAGCAGTACTTC CASSPHGGRKSEQYF
TRBJ1-1 NA NA TRBV20-1 TGCAGTGCCCGGGACCGAATGAACACTGAAGCTTTCTTT CSARDRMNTEAFF
TRBJ2-3 few TRBD2 TRBV5-1 TGCGCCAGCAGCCCGACTAGCGGGTGGGCAGATACGCAGTATTTT CASSPTSGWADTQYF
TRBJ1-2 few NA TRBV5-1 TGCGCCAGCAGGTCAGCGTATAACTATGGCTACACCTTC CASRSAYNYGYTF
TRBJ2-3 NA NA TRBV12-3/TRBV12-4 TGTGCCAGCAGTTTAGAAGGGAGTAAGGATACGCAGTATTTT CASSLEGSKDTQYF
TRBJ2-2 NA NA TRBV4-2 TGTGCCAGCAGCCAAGACGTCGGGGATACCGGGGAGCTGTTTTTT CASSQDVGDTGELFF
TRBJ2-3 few TRBD2 TRBV6-6 TGTGCCAGCCTAGCGGGGGACGGGGGGGGACTCACAGATACGCAGTATTTT CASLAGDGGGLTDTQYF
TRBJ1-3 few NA TRBV3-1 TGTGCCAGCAGCCAACTTGTGGCCGGAAACACCATATATTTT CASSQLVAGNTIYF
TRBJ1-3 NA NA TRBV2 TGTGCCAGCAGTGATGCAGACTACACTGGAAACACCATATATTTT CASSDADYTGNTIYF
TRBJ2-1 few TRBD2 TRBV27 TGTGCCAGCAGTCCTTTCAGACTAGCGGGGAGGGGGAATGAGCAGTTCTTC CASSPFRLAGRGNEQFF
TRBJ2-1 NA TRBD2 TRBV11-2 TGTGCCAGCAGCTTAGATCTCACCAGCGGGGGTGCCTACAATGAGCAGTTCTTC CASSLDLTSGGAYNEQFF
TRBJ1-2 NA NA TRBV12-3/TRBV12-4 TGTGCCAGCAGTAATACAGGGAGAGCTAACTATGGCTACACCTTC CASSNTGRANYGYTF
TRBJ1-5 NA NA TRBV20-1 TGCAGTGCCCAAGCGGGATATAGCAATCAGCCCCAGCATTTT CSAQAGYSNQPQHF
TRBJ1-5 many NA TRBV2 TGTGCCAGCAGTGATCACAGGGTTGGACAGCCCCAGCATTTT CASSDHRVGQPQHF
TRBJ1-2 NA TRBD1 TRBV6-6 TGTGCCAGCAGAACGATGGGACAGGGGGCTAAGGGCTACACCTTC CASRTMGQGAKGYTF
TRBJ2-1 NA TRBD1 TRBV7-6 TGTGCCAGCAGCCCACGGACAGGGGGATACGATGAGCAGTTCTTC CASSPRTGGYDEQFF
TRBJ2-6 many NA TRBV7-9 TGTGCCAGCAGCTTAACGGCCGGGGCCAACGTCCTGACTTTC CASSLTAGANVLTF
TRBJ2-7 few TRBD2 TRBV5-4 TGTGCCAGCAGCAAGGGGACTAGCGGGCTCAGCTCCTACGAGCAGTACTTC CASSKGTSGLSSYEQYF
TRBJ2-4 many NA TRBV7-9 TGTGCCAGCAGCTTAGGGAACCGGGACATTCAGTACTTC CASSLGNRDIQYF
TRBJ1-2 NA NA TRBV2 TGTGCCAGCACCGGGGGTTGGTCCTCAGGCTACACCTTC CASTGGWSSGYTF
TRBJ1-3 many NA TRBV27 TGTGCCAGCAGTTTGGGTTCCGGGACCGCTGGAAACACCATATATTTT CASSLGSGTAGNTIYF
TRBJ2-1 many TRBD1 TRBV7-8 TGTGCCAGCAGCTCTAATACAGGAACAGGGGGCGCGAACAATGAGCAGTTCTTC CASSSNTGTGGANNEQFF
TRBJ2-5 few TRBD2 TRBV11-2 TGTGCCAGCAGCTATAGCGGGAGCGACCAAGAGACCCAGTACTTC CASSYSGSDQETQYF
TRBJ2-1 few TRBD1 TRBV29-1 TGCAGCGTTGAGTCCGACAGGGCCTGGGGTGAGCAGTTCTTC CSVESDRAWGEQFF
TRBJ2-3 many NA TRBV4-2 TGTGCCAGCAGCCAAGGTTCCCAGACGGGGGCAGATACGCAGTATTTT CASSQGSQTGADTQYF
TRBJ2-1 NA NA TRBV5-5 TGTGCCAGCAGCTTGTGGCGGGACACCTCCTACAATGAGCAGTTCTTC CASSLWRDTSYNEQFF
TRBJ1-5 many NA TRBV5-6 TGTGCCAGCAGCTTGTGGGGGGCTCAGCCCCAGCATTTT CASSLWGAQPQHF
TRBJ1-6 NA NA TRBV2 TGTGCCAGCAGTGGAAAGCGACCGGGACGGTTCTATAATTCACCCCTCCACTTT CASSGKRPGRFYNSPLHF
TRBJ2-7 NA NA TRBV7-9 TGTGCCAGCAGCCCGCGCGGGGGCTTAGGGCAGTACTTC CASSPRGGLGQYF
TRBJ2-2 many NA TRBV10-1 TGCGCCAGCGGCGGGACCCTAACCGGGGAGCTGTTTTTT CASGGTLTGELFF
TRBJ1-1 few NA TRBV29-1 TGCAGCGTTGAGACAGCTATGAACACTGAAGCTTTCTTT CSVETAMNTEAFF
TRBJ2-3 few NA TRBV5-1 TGCGCCAGCAGCAGAAGTGACAGTAGCACAGATACGCAGTATTTT CASSRSDSSTDTQYF
TRBJ2-2 NA NA TRBV13 TGTGCCAGCAGCTTAGAATCGGGGGACAACGGGGAGCTGTTTTTT CASSLESGDNGELFF
TRBJ2-1 many NA TRBV20-1 TGCAGTGCCCCGCGGGACCCCACGAGAAATGAGCAGTTCTTC CSAPRDPTRNEQFF
TRBJ2-5 few NA TRBV7-6 TGTGCCAGCAGCTTAGCCTATAAGACTAGAAGGGGAGAGACCCAGTACTTC CASSLAYKTRRGETQYF
TRBJ2-2 few NA TRBV5-4 TGTGCCAGCAGCTTGGTAGCGACCGGGGAGCTGTTTTTT CASSLVATGELFF
TRBJ1-1 NA TRBD1 TRBV25-1 TGTGCCAGCAGCACAGGGGGGAACACTGAAGCTTTCTTT CASSTGGNTEAFF
TRBJ2-7 few TRBD1 TRBV12-3/TRBV12-4 TGTGCCAGCAGTTTCGGGACAGGGGGTTCCTACGAGCAGTACTTC CASSFGTGGSYEQYF